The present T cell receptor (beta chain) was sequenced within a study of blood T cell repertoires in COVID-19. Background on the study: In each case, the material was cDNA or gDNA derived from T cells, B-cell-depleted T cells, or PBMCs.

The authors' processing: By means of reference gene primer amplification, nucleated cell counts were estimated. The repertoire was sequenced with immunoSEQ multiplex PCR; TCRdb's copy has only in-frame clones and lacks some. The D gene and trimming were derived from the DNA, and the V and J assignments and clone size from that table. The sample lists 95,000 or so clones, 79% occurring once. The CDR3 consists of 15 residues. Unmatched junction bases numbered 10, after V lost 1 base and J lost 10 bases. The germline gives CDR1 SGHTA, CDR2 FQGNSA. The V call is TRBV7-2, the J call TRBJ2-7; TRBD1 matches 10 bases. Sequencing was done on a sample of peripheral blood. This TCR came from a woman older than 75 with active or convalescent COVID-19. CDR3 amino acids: CASSLVGQGGSFQYF. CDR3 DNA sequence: TGTGCCAGCAGCTTAGTTGGACAGGGGGGCTCCTTTCAGTACTTC.